These 16 T cell receptor beta chains originate from one sample sequenced in a study of T cell changes during pregnancy in multiple sclerosis. Clones were read by immunoSEQ multiplex PCR, and TCRdb kept only the in-frame ones, dropping some. In the table there are about 97,000 clones, approximately 91% of which are singletons. Sequenced material: peripheral blood, taken in the second trimester of pregnancy. Receptor source: a female donor with multiple sclerosis, enrolled in a pregnancy study.

This chain joins TRBV5-6 and TRBJ2-3; a possible D gene is TRBD2 (6 bases). V lost 1 base and J lost 2, with 11 bases in between. The CDR3 sequence is 15 residues long. CDR1 and CDR2 from the germline V gene are SGHDT and YYEEEE. CDR3 protein: CASSLSGDLTDTQYF. The CDR3 nucleotides read TGTGCCAGCAGCTTGTCGGGGGACCTCACAGATACGCAGTATTTT.

The gene calls are TRBV5-6 and TRBJ2-4; D is undetermined. Per the germline V gene, CDR1 is SGHDT and CDR2 is YYEEEE. The CDR3 totals 13 residues. Between the trimmed V and J ends, which lost 4 bases and 8 bases, there was a span of 13 bases. The CDR3 reads CASSPGDRDIQYF. In DNA, the CDR3 is TGTGCCAGCAGCCCCGGAGACCGGGACATTCAGTACTTC.

The rearrangement uses TRBV7-8 and TRBJ2-7; 16 nucleotides match TRBD2. The CDR3 runs 19 residues. The V segment lost 3 bases and the J segment 6 bases; nucleotides outside the gene matches: 14. From germline, CDR1 is SGHVS and CDR2 FQNEAQ. This CDR3 reads CASSFFQGGTSGRAPEQYF. CDR3 coding DNA: TGTGCCAGCAGCTTTTTCCAAGGCGGGACTAGCGGGAGGGCCCCCGAGCAGTACTTC.

The CDR3 sequence: CASSLYGTVAQHF. CDR3 sequence (DNA): TGTGCCAGCAGCTTATACGGTACAGTGGCCCAGCATTTT. V gene TRBV7-8 combines with J gene TRBJ1-5; D remains ambiguous. CDR3 size: 13 residues. V was trimmed by 2 bases and J by 11 bases, leaving 13 bases between them. CDR1 SGHVS and CDR2 FQNEAQ come from the germline V gene.

Notes on this clone: Distinct nucleotide sequences in the sample also encode this CDR3. This chain links TRBV28 with TRBJ1-1; 7 positions agree with TRBD1. CDR1 and CDR2 (germline): MDHEN, SYDVKM. Germline trimming cut 3 bases from V and 0 bases from J; bases unmatched to any gene: 1. The CDR3 extends over 14 amino acids. The CDR3 region is CASSFGQVNTEAFF. The DNA of the CDR3 is TGTGCCAGCAGTTTCGGACAGGTGAACACTGAAGCTTTCTTT.

The chain links TRBV7-3 to TRBJ1-3; D possibly corresponds to TRBD1 (5 bases). The germline gives CDR1 SGHTA, CDR2 FQGTGA. This CDR3 comprises 17 residues. V was cut by 1 base and J by 0 bases, with 13 bases left in between. CDR3 sequence: CASSLRGRGDSGNTIYF. The CDR3, as DNA: TGTGCCAGCAGCTTAAGGGGGAGGGGTGACTCTGGAAACACCATATATTTT.

The gene calls are TRBV28 and TRBJ1-3, with D possibly matching TRBD1 (5 bases). The CDR3 is made up of 13 amino acids. V lost 11 bases and J lost 2, with 13 bases in between. CDR1 is MDHEN, CDR2 SYDVKM, per germline. The CDR3 DNA reads as TGTGCCGTCCAGGTCAGGGCTGGAAACACCATATATTTT. This gives the protein CAVQVRAGNTIYF.

The chain has TRBV29-1 and TRBJ2-7; TRBD2 is a possible D gene (5 bases). The germline gives CDR1 SQVTM, CDR2 ANQGSEA. Trimming removed 1 base from V and 7 bases from J, with 14 bases in between. The CDR3 covers 13 residues. The DNA of the CDR3 is TGCAGCGTTGAAGTCGGGATCACGGGGGAGCAGTACTTC. Translating gives CSVEVGITGEQYF.

V usage is TRBV19 and J usage is TRBJ2-6; TRBD2 aligns across 8 bases. Germline assignment: CDR1 LNHDA and CDR2 SQIVND (reference sequence). V gave up 3 bases and J gave up 0 bases; unmatched junction bases: 7. The length of the CDR3 is 18 residues. CDR3 DNA: TGTGCCAGTAGTATCTACGGGGGGGTGGGCTCTGGGGCCAACGTCCTGACTTTC. This encodes CASSIYGGVGSGANVLTF.

The chain couples TRBV2 to TRBJ2-1; TRBD2 matches 12 bases. Germline V gene lookup returns CDR1 SNHLY and CDR2 FYNNEI. The V and J ends lost 10 bases and 7 bases, in that order; junction bases with no gene match: 11. The CDR3 has 15 residues. The CDR3: CAIGGASGRVNEQFF. CDR3 DNA sequence: TGTGCCATCGGGGGGGCTAGCGGGAGGGTTAATGAGCAGTTCTTC.

This clone occurred a few times. The chain couples TRBV6-4 to TRBJ2-1, with 8 bases fitting TRBD2. V lost 5 bases and J lost 3; bases outside the gene matches: 3. Germline V gene data show CDR1 as MRHNA and CDR2 as SNTAGT. The CDR3 is 14 residues long. CDR3 loop: CASSNGRDYNEQFF. DNA of the CDR3: TGTGCCAGCAGTAACGGGAGGGACTACAATGAGCAGTTCTTC.

The V and J genes are TRBV13 and TRBJ2-2; the match to TRBD1 covers 10 bases. Germline lookup yields CDR1 PRHDT and CDR2 FYEKMQ (reference sequence). Trimming took 5 bases from V and 3 from J; bases not matched to a gene: 15. The CDR3 is 19 amino acids. In DNA form, the CDR3 reads TGTGCCAGCAGCGCCCGACAGGGGGCGCGTCTAGAGGACACCGGGGAGCTGTTTTTT. Its protein product is CASSARQGARLEDTGELFF.

This sequence joins TRBV5-1 and TRBJ2-1, with 10 bases identical to TRBD1. Germline V gives CDR1 SGHRS, CDR2 YFSETQ. This CDR3 is built from 18 residues. V was clipped by 1 base and J by 6 bases; unmatched bases: 13. CDR3 DNA sequence: TGCGCCAGCAGCTTGCCCTCGACAGGGGGCTCTAGGAGCAATGAGCAGTTCTTC. This sequence encodes CASSLPSTGGSRSNEQFF. Full variable domain (missing parts from reference TRBV5-1 and TRBJ2-1): KAGVTQTPRYLIKTRGQQVTLSCSPISGHRSVSWYQQTPGQGLQFLFEYFSETQRNKGNFPGRFSGRQFSNSRSEMNVSTLELGDSALYLCASSLPSTGGSRSNEQFFGPGTRLTVL.

The chain's CDR3 is CASGGLAMRGEQYF. CDR3 bases: TGTGCCAGCGGAGGACTAGCAATGCGAGGCGAGCAGTACTTC. The V and J genes are TRBV6-5 and TRBJ2-7, with 8 bases that match TRBD2. J gave up 6 bases and V 8 bases, and 12 bases lay outside the gene matches. The CDR3 is 14 amino acids. Germline-derived CDR1 and CDR2 are MNHEY and SVGAGI.

The V gene is TRBV11-3, the J gene TRBJ2-1, with unresolved D. The CDR3 length is 14 residues. Deletions cut 1 base from V and 5 bases from J, with 9 bases between. The germline V gene encodes CDR1 SGHNT and CDR2 YENEEA. In DNA form, the CDR3 reads TGTGCCAGCAGCTTAGGGGCAGGAAACAATGAGCAGTTCTTC. It is translated as CASSLGAGNNEQFF.

The chain has TRBV28 and TRBJ2-7; the match to TRBD2 covers 7 bases. In germline, CDR1 is MDHEN, CDR2 SYDVKM. The length of the CDR3 is 15 residues. The J segment lost 2 bases and the V segment lost 4 bases, leaving 8 bases of the junction unmatched. CDR3 sequence reads: CASSSGEGYTYEQYF. CDR3 DNA sequence: TGTGCCAGCAGTTCGGGGGAGGGCTATACCTACGAGCAGTACTTC.